Sequencing of this T cell receptor (beta chain) was carried out in a study of beta chain features in type 1 diabetes. V gave up 3 bases and J gave up 5 bases, with 13 bases separating them. CDR1 and CDR2 from the germline V gene are KGHSH and LQKENI. The CDR3 runs 14 residues. Sequencing targeted expressed TCRB transcripts, as all isolated RNA had been reverse transcribed. Method: immunoSEQ multiplex PCR; TCRdb's copy keeps in-frame clones and lacks some. The sample yields 430,000 or so clones, more than 9.5% seen once. The sample consisted of naive CD4+ T cells from blood. This sequence was found in a woman between 18 and 30 years old in good health. V is TRBV18 and J is TRBJ1-1; no reliable D call. CDR3 coding DNA: TGTGCCAGCTCACCCTTTGGGAGTGAGACTGAAGCTTTCTTT. This translates into CASSPFGSETEAFF.